This is a list of T cell receptor beta chains from one sample in a study of shared clonotypes between healthy human individuals. Sequenced by immunoSEQ multiplex PCR; TCRdb stores in-frame clones only, minus some. The profile shows millions of clones, approximately 92% of them singletons. Sequencing was performed on naive CD4+ T cells sorted from blood. The receptors were gathered from a man aged 18 to 29 in good health. CDR3s include the opening cysteine and the closing phenylalanine or tryptophan. A D gene is named only where the DNA matches it firmly. A clone size is listed for some rows: how often the clone was seen (once, few, many), or a class if it is expanded.

DNA: TGCTCCAGCAGCCAAGATTTTAGTAGGACGCTTTTTTTTAACACCGGGGAGCTGTTTTTT
CDR3: CSSSQDFSRTLFFNTGELFF
size: NA
J: TRBJ2-2
V: TRBV4-1
D: NA

DNA: TGTGCCAGCGCCGCCGGGTCCTTCTCGGGGGAGACCCAGTACTTC
CDR3: CASAAGSFSGETQYF
size: once
J: TRBJ2-5
V: TRBV9
D: NA

DNA: TGCGCCAGCAGCCGGTTGGGGCTGCTATCCTACAATGAGCAGTTCTTC
CDR3: CASSRLGLLSYNEQFF
size: NA
J: TRBJ2-1
V: TRBV4-1
D: NA

DNA: TGTGCCAGTACCCCAGGGGGGGCTGGTCCTTCTCCGAAGACCCAGTACTTC
CDR3: CASTPGGAGPSPKTQYF
size: NA
J: TRBJ2-5
V: TRBV19
D: NA

DNA: TGTGCCAGCAGTGAATCAGCCTATGGCTACACCTTC
CDR3: CASSESAYGYTF
size: NA
J: TRBJ1-2
V: TRBV2
D: NA

DNA: TGTGCCAGCAGAGAGACAGGGGAGGGTGGCTACACCTTC
CDR3: CASRETGEGGYTF
size: NA
J: TRBJ1-2
V: TRBV6-1
D: TRBD1

DNA: TGTGCCAGCAGTTCGACAGGGTATAGCAATCAGCCCCAGCATTTT
CDR3: CASSSTGYSNQPQHF
size: NA
J: TRBJ1-5
V: TRBV27
D: TRBD1

DNA: TGTGCCAGCTCACCTAGGACAGGGGATCAAGAGACCCAGTACTTC
CDR3: CASSPRTGDQETQYF
size: NA
J: TRBJ2-5
V: TRBV18
D: TRBD1

DNA: TGTGCCAGCGCAGCAAACACCGGGGAGCTGTTTTTT
CDR3: CASAANTGELFF
size: NA
J: TRBJ2-2
V: TRBV6-1
D: NA

DNA: TGTGCCAGCTCGCTCTCGGGGGTAGAGACCCAGTACTTC
CDR3: CASSLSGVETQYF
size: NA
J: TRBJ2-5
V: TRBV18
D: NA

DNA: TGTGCCACCAGCAGAGATCGGCAGCAGCAGTACTTC
CDR3: CATSRDRQQQYF
size: NA
J: TRBJ2-7
V: TRBV15
D: NA

DNA: TGTGCCAGCTCACCGATGACAGCTACGAACACCGGGGAGCTGTTTTTT
CDR3: CASSPMTATNTGELFF
size: NA
J: TRBJ2-2
V: TRBV18
D: NA

DNA: TGCGCCAGCAGCCTACGGGCGGTGAACACTGAAGCTTTCTTT
CDR3: CASSLRAVNTEAFF
size: NA
J: TRBJ1-1
V: TRBV5-1
D: NA

DNA: TGTGCCAGCAGCTCCCCGTCGGAGCCCCAGCATTTT
CDR3: CASSSPSEPQHF
size: NA
J: TRBJ1-5
V: TRBV7-8
D: NA

DNA: TGTGCCAGCAGTCCGGGACAGGGGGGATACGAGCAGTACTTC
CDR3: CASSPGQGGYEQYF
size: NA
J: TRBJ2-7
V: TRBV2
D: TRBD1

DNA: TGTGCCAGCAGGGGAGGTATCGGTCAGCCCCAGCATTTT
CDR3: CASRGGIGQPQHF
size: NA
J: TRBJ1-5
V: TRBV28
D: NA

DNA: TGTGCCAGCAGTTTAGGACAGGCGTGGCAGTACTTC
CDR3: CASSLGQAWQYF
size: NA
J: TRBJ2-5
V: TRBV28
D: TRBD1

DNA: TGTGCCAGCACCGGACAGGATAACTATGGCTACACCTTC
CDR3: CASTGQDNYGYTF
size: NA
J: TRBJ1-2
V: TRBV7-8
D: TRBD1

DNA: TGTGCCTGGAGTGTCGGGGAAAAACTGTTTTTT
CDR3: CAWSVGEKLFF
size: NA
J: TRBJ1-4
V: TRBV30
D: NA

DNA: TGCGCCAGCAGCTTGTTACTAGGCACAGATACGCAGTATTTT
CDR3: CASSLLLGTDTQYF
size: NA
J: TRBJ2-3
V: TRBV5-1
D: NA

DNA: TGTGCCAGCGGCGCTCACAGGTCACCCCTCCACTTT
CDR3: CASGAHRSPLHF
size: few
J: TRBJ1-6
V: TRBV6-6
D: NA

DNA: TGTGCCAGCAGCCGGCTAGCGGGGGACACCTACGAGCAGTACTTC
CDR3: CASSRLAGDTYEQYF
size: NA
J: TRBJ2-7
V: TRBV7-2
D: TRBD2

DNA: TGTGCCAGCAGCTGGGGGACAGGGTTCCTCATGAACACTGAAGCTTTCTTT
CDR3: CASSWGTGFLMNTEAFF
size: NA
J: TRBJ1-1
V: TRBV5-4
D: TRBD1

DNA: TGTGCCAGCACGTCCTTTGGAGAGGGGGACCCTCACACCTTC
CDR3: CASTSFGEGDPHTF
size: NA
J: TRBJ1-2
V: TRBV5-4
D: NA

DNA: TGTGCCAGCATCCTAGGGACAGGGGCAGATACGCAGTATTTT
CDR3: CASILGTGADTQYF
size: NA
J: TRBJ2-3
V: TRBV28
D: TRBD1

DNA: TGTGCCAGCAGTTGGACAGGGGAGACCCAGTACTTC
CDR3: CASSWTGETQYF
size: NA
J: TRBJ2-5
V: TRBV6-5
D: TRBD1

DNA: TGTGCAAGTCGCTTAAAAACTAGCGGGGACACAGATACGCAGTATTTT
CDR3: CASRLKTSGDTDTQYF
size: NA
J: TRBJ2-3
V: TRBV12-2
D: NA

DNA: TGTGCCAGCAGCCCAACGGGACAGGGGGAAGAGACCCAGTACTTC
CDR3: CASSPTGQGEETQYF
size: NA
J: TRBJ2-5
V: TRBV5-5
D: TRBD1

DNA: TGCGCCAGCACCGGGACAGGGAGTTCTGAAGCTTTCTTT
CDR3: CASTGTGSSEAFF
size: NA
J: TRBJ1-1
V: TRBV10-1
D: TRBD1

DNA: TGTGCCAGCAGTGTCCGAGCGGGAGCCAGCAATGAGCAGTTCTTC
CDR3: CASSVRAGASNEQFF
size: NA
J: TRBJ2-1
V: TRBV2
D: TRBD2

DNA: TGTGCCAGCAGCGTTAGCCTACAAGAGACCCAGTACTTC
CDR3: CASSVSLQETQYF
size: NA
J: TRBJ2-5
V: TRBV9
D: NA

DNA: TGTGCCTGGAGTCAAAGGGAGACACCCCTCCACTTT
CDR3: CAWSQRETPLHF
size: NA
J: TRBJ1-6
V: TRBV30
D: NA

DNA: TGTGCCAGCGGGAGGGCCCTCGGCTACGAGCAGTACTTC
CDR3: CASGRALGYEQYF
size: NA
J: TRBJ2-7
V: TRBV9
D: TRBD2

DNA: TGTGCCAGCAGTTACTCCCAACTAGCGTCTGGCGGGGAGCTGTTTTTT
CDR3: CASSYSQLASGGELFF
size: NA
J: TRBJ2-2
V: TRBV6-5
D: TRBD2

DNA: TGTGCCAGCAGTTATACGAGGGTCCCCTACGAGCAGTACTTC
CDR3: CASSYTRVPYEQYF
size: once
J: TRBJ2-7
V: TRBV6-5
D: NA

DNA: TGTGCCTGGAGTCAACAGGGGGCCCGAGCTTTCTTT
CDR3: CAWSQQGARAFF
size: NA
J: TRBJ1-1
V: TRBV30
D: TRBD1

DNA: TGTGCCAGCAGCTTGGCGTCTAGCGGGAGGGCCGAGCAGTACTTC
CDR3: CASSLASSGRAEQYF
size: once
J: TRBJ2-7
V: TRBV5-4
D: TRBD2

DNA: TGTGCCAGCATTCCAGGGGGCTGGACAGATACGCAGTATTTT
CDR3: CASIPGGWTDTQYF
size: NA
J: TRBJ2-3
V: TRBV6-1
D: TRBD1

DNA: TGTGCCAGCAGCCAAGATACGGGGCCATACAATGAGCAGTTCTTC
CDR3: CASSQDTGPYNEQFF
size: once
J: TRBJ2-1
V: TRBV4-2
D: NA

DNA: TGTGCCAGCACCCCAAGGTGGGGGGTTGCAGATACGCAGTATTTT
CDR3: CASTPRWGVADTQYF
size: NA
J: TRBJ2-3
V: TRBV25-1
D: NA

DNA: TGTGCCAGCAGCGTAGACAGCTACGAGCAGTACTTC
CDR3: CASSVDSYEQYF
size: NA
J: TRBJ2-7
V: TRBV5-6
D: NA

DNA: TGTGCCAGCAGCCGAGCGGGGGGGCTTGGTGATACGCAGTATTTT
CDR3: CASSRAGGLGDTQYF
size: NA
J: TRBJ2-3
V: TRBV6-5
D: TRBD2

DNA: TGTGCCAGCAGCCCGGGACAGGACTCTGGAAACACCATATATTTT
CDR3: CASSPGQDSGNTIYF
size: NA
J: TRBJ1-3
V: TRBV9
D: TRBD1

DNA: TGTGCCAGCAGCTCCAGACTAGCGGGAGACCACGAGCAGTACTTC
CDR3: CASSSRLAGDHEQYF
size: NA
J: TRBJ2-7
V: TRBV7-9
D: TRBD2

DNA: TGCGCCAGCCGAAGCGACTCGACAGGGGGCGGGGAGACCCAGTACTTC
CDR3: CASRSDSTGGGETQYF
size: NA
J: TRBJ2-5
V: TRBV23-1
D: TRBD1

DNA: TGTGCCAGCAGTCCCCTGGGCGGGGGGCTCACAGATACGCAGTATTTT
CDR3: CASSPLGGGLTDTQYF
size: few
J: TRBJ2-3
V: TRBV7-3
D: TRBD2

DNA: TGCGCCAGCAGCCAAATACTAGCGGGGGCCTACGAGCAGTACTTC
CDR3: CASSQILAGAYEQYF
size: NA
J: TRBJ2-7
V: TRBV4-3
D: TRBD2

DNA: TGCGCCAGCAGTGAGAGGGCCCCTGGGGAGCAGTTCTTC
CDR3: CASSERAPGEQFF
size: NA
J: TRBJ2-1
V: TRBV10-2
D: NA

DNA: TGTGCCAGCAGTCGGACAGGGGCCCAGCCCCAGCATTTT
CDR3: CASSRTGAQPQHF
size: NA
J: TRBJ1-5
V: TRBV2
D: TRBD1

DNA: TGTGCCAGCAGCTGGGGCGGATCCTCCTACGAGCAGTACTTC
CDR3: CASSWGGSSYEQYF
size: once
J: TRBJ2-7
V: TRBV5-8
D: NA

DNA: TGTGCCTGGAGTGGGGGCGGACAAGAGACCCAGTACTTC
CDR3: CAWSGGGQETQYF
size: few
J: TRBJ2-5
V: TRBV30
D: NA

DNA: TGCGCCAGCAGCCAAGGGAAAGGGGCCTTACCCACCGGGGAGCTGTTTTTT
CDR3: CASSQGKGALPTGELFF
size: NA
J: TRBJ2-2
V: TRBV4-1
D: NA

DNA: TGCGCCAGCAGCGACCCCGCAAGGGGGCCCTACGAGCAGTACTTC
CDR3: CASSDPARGPYEQYF
size: NA
J: TRBJ2-7
V: TRBV5-1
D: TRBD1

DNA: TGCGCCAGCAGCTTGCTGGGACTAGCGGGGTACAATGAGCAGTTCTTC
CDR3: CASSLLGLAGYNEQFF
size: NA
J: TRBJ2-1
V: TRBV5-1
D: TRBD2